This TCR beta chain was sequenced during a study of blood T cell repertoires in COVID-19. The table came from immunoSEQ multiplex PCR; TCRdb's copy has only in-frame clones and leaves some out. The profile shows fewer than 200,000 clones, 75% to 90% of them singletons. Germline lookup yields CDR1 SGHRS and CDR2 YFSETQ. This CDR3 is built from 14 residues. The ends lost 0 bases at V and 5 bases at J; junction bases unmatched: 4. The gene calls are TRBV5-1 and TRBJ2-5, with 7 bases fitting TRBD2. The clonotype comes from a man between 60 and 70 years old with acute or convalescent COVID-19. The source material was peripheral blood. This CDR3 reads CASSLEAGKETQYF. In DNA form, the CDR3 reads TGCGCCAGCAGCTTGGAAGCGGGGAAGGAGACCCAGTACTTC.